Below are 21 T cell receptor beta chains sequenced from a single sample in a study of shared clonotypes between healthy human individuals. Using immunoSEQ multiplex PCR, the repertoire was profiled, and TCRdb retains in-frame clones only, with some absent. The sample lists more than 2 million clones; 80% to 95% were seen once. CD45RO-negative cells were positively selected for CCR7, leaving out terminally differentiated effector memory CD45RA+ cells. What was sequenced was naive CD8+ T cells from PBMCs. The receptors stem from a man aged 18 to 30 in good health. Some clones in this sample may be carry-over from other donors' samples.

CDR3 DNA: TGTGCCAGCAGTGACGGGACAGGGACGGGGCAGCCCCAGCATTTT. Its translation is CASSDGTGTGQPQHF. The genes are TRBV25-1 and TRBJ1-5, with TRBD1 matching over 9 bases. The germline V gene has CDR1 MGHDK and CDR2 SYGVNS. This CDR3 has 15 amino acids. V was clipped by 3 bases and J by 7 bases; unmatched bases: 7.

The rearrangement uses TRBV2 and TRBJ2-7; 9 positions agree with TRBD2. The CDR3 covers 17 residues. Germline V CDR1 and CDR2: SNHLY, FYNNEI. V dropped 3 bases and J dropped 3; count of bases not matched to a gene: 12. The CDR3 DNA is TGTGCCAGCAGTGACTTACCTCGGCGGGAGGGCGGCTACGAGCAGTACTTC. Translated, it gives CASSDLPRREGGYEQYF.

The chain carries TRBV30 and TRBJ2-7; TRBD2 might be the D (5 bases). The CDR3 sequence is 13 residues long. The germline V gene has CDR1 GTSNPN and CDR2 SVGIG (reference sequence). Trimming removed 3 bases from V and 5 bases from J, with 14 bases in between. CDR3 nucleotide sequence: TGTGCCTGGAGCCAAAGGGAGATCCACGAGCAGTACTTC. Amino acid sequence: CAWSQREIHEQYF.

A single count supports this clone. The chain uses TRBV11-2 and TRBJ2-7, with D unresolved. The germline CDR1 and CDR2 sequences are SGHAT and FQNNGV. The CDR3 is 14 residues long. The V and J ends lost 5 bases and 7 bases respectively, with 18 bases between them. CDR3 DNA: TGTGCCAGCAGCCCGAGCTATCCGAGGCAAGAGCAGTACTTC. Translating it yields CASSPSYPRQEQYF.

V usage is TRBV19 and J usage is TRBJ1-4, with 8 bases that match TRBD1. CDR3 length: 17 amino acids. Germline-derived CDR1 and CDR2 are LNHDA and SQIVND (reference sequence). Trimming cost V 3 bases and J 7 bases; bases outside gene matches: 13. The CDR3 sequence: CASSITLTGGRGEKLFF. The CDR3 DNA sequence: TGTGCCAGTAGTATTACACTCACAGGGGGTCGCGGTGAAAAACTGTTTTTT.

This clone has only one observation. The DNA for the CDR3 is TGTGCCAGCAGTTACTCTTGGCAGGGGGGACAGCCCCAGCATTTT. Protein product: CASSYSWQGGQPQHF. This chain joins TRBV6-6 and TRBJ1-5; 7 bases map to TRBD1. Germline V gene sequence: CDR1 MNHNY, CDR2 SVGAGI (reference sequence). V shed 0 bases, J shed 7 bases, and the junction held 6 bases outside the gene matches. The CDR3 totals 15 residues.

The chain couples TRBV6-4 to TRBJ1-5, with D possibly being TRBD1 (6 bases). Germline-derived CDR1 and CDR2 are MRHNA and SNTAGT. The CDR3 loop spans 18 amino acids. V was cut by 7 bases and J by 0 bases, with 22 bases left in between. CDR3 bases: TGTGCCAGCAATAGACGGGACAACCTCCCATATAGCAATCAGCCCCAGCATTTT. Translating it yields CASNRRDNLPYSNQPQHF.

The CDR3 is CASSPIIRAETQYF. The CDR3 nucleotides are TGTGCCAGCAGCCCCATAATCAGGGCAGAGACCCAGTACTTC. J is TRBJ2-5 and V is TRBV7-9; a possible D gene is TRBD1 (5 bases). CDR3 length: 14 amino acids. Germline-derived CDR1 and CDR2 are SEHNR and FQNEAQ (reference sequence). V was trimmed by 5 bases and J by 4 bases, leaving 14 bases between them.

The rearrangement links TRBV15 to TRBJ2-7, with no clear D. Germline lookup yields CDR1 LNHNV and CDR2 YYDKDF (reference sequence). V lost 1 base and J 0 bases, leaving 13 bases between the germline ends. The CDR3 length is 16 residues. CDR3 protein: CATSRVVVRSSYEQYF. CDR3 in DNA: TGTGCCACCAGCAGAGTGGTGGTGAGGAGCTCCTACGAGCAGTACTTC.

As for this clone: Additional DNA sequences in this sample encode the identical CDR3. The rearrangement joins TRBV28 to TRBJ1-5, with D maybe TRBD1 (6 bases). The V gene's germline CDR1 is MDHEN and CDR2 SYDVKM. The CDR3 has 13 amino acids. V lost 3 bases and J lost 6, with 9 bases in between. The CDR3 here is CASSLRGPQPQHF. CDR3 sequence (DNA): TGTGCCAGCAGTTTGCGGGGGCCTCAGCCCCAGCATTTT.

Only one count was recorded for this clone. The identical CDR3 is also encoded by other nucleotide sequences in the sample. The chain recombines TRBV5-6 with TRBJ1-5, with TRBD1 as a possible D gene (5 bases). Germline V gene data show CDR1 as SGHDT and CDR2 as YYEEEE. V was pared by 4 bases and J by 7 bases, with 12 bases between. The CDR3 sequence is 13 residues long. The CDR3 spells CASSLGGTQPQHF. CDR3 in DNA: TGTGCCAGCAGCCTCGGGGGGACGCAGCCCCAGCATTTT.

The chain is built from TRBV19 and TRBJ1-5; no clear D. The germline gives CDR1 LNHDA, CDR2 SQIVND (reference sequence). The CDR3 has 13 amino acids. V was cut by 6 bases and J by 1 base, with 7 bases left in between. The CDR3 DNA reads as TGTGCCAGTAGCCTCAGGAGCAATCAGCCCCAGCATTTT. Translating gives CASSLRSNQPQHF.

On this clone: The same CDR3 arises from other DNA sequences in this sample as well. The V gene is TRBV7-9, the J gene TRBJ2-7, with no clear D. Germline assignment: CDR1 SEHNR and CDR2 FQNEAQ (reference sequence). V shed 5 bases and J shed 0 bases, with 11 bases lying between them. This CDR3 spans 14 amino acids. The CDR3 DNA reads TGTGCCAGCAGCCCAGACGGGTACTCCTACGAGCAGTACTTC. Its protein is CASSPDGYSYEQYF. The full variable domain, its missing parts supplied by reference TRBV7-9 and TRBJ2-7, is DTGVSQNPRHKITKRGQNVTFRCDPISEHNRLYWYRQTLGQGPEFLTYFQNEAQLEKSRLLSDRFSAERPKGSFSTLEIQRTEQGDSAMYLCASSPDGYSYEQYFGPGTRLTVT.

The chain joins TRBV19 to TRBJ1-1; TRBD1 aligns across 7 bases. With V trimmed by 3 bases and J by 7 bases, 8 bases remained unmatched. The CDR3 is 14 amino acids. The germline gives CDR1 LNHDA, CDR2 SQIVND (reference sequence). The CDR3 loop reads CASSILFPGGEAFF. The CDR3 bases are TGTGCCAGTAGTATCCTTTTCCCAGGGGGTGAAGCTTTCTTT.

This rearrangement joins TRBV6-5 to TRBJ2-7; D perhaps matches TRBD2 (6 bases). Looked up from germline, CDR1 is MNHEY and CDR2 is SVGAGI. V lost 0 bases and J lost 6, with 18 bases in between. CDR3 length equals 16 residues. CDR3 region: CASSYSGGEVPLEQYF. DNA of the CDR3: TGTGCCAGCAGTTACTCCGGCGGGGAGGTTCCCCTCGAGCAGTACTTC.

The chain combines TRBV7-2 with TRBJ2-1; tentative D call: TRBD2 (5 bases). Trimming pared 11 bases from V and 0 bases from J, leaving 14 bases between. CDR3 length: 14 residues. Germline CDR1 SGHTA, CDR2 FQGNSA. The CDR3 loop is CAGERISSYNEQFF. The CDR3 DNA reads TGTGCCGGGGAGCGGATTAGCTCCTACAATGAGCAGTTCTTC.

The J gene is TRBJ1-5, the V gene TRBV28; TRBD1 might be the D (5 bases). This CDR3 is 17 amino acids long. V was shortened by 7 bases and J by 0 bases, with 19 bases between the two germline ends. CDR1 and CDR2 from the germline V gene are MDHEN and SYDVKM. In nucleotides, the CDR3 is TGTGCCAGCATGACCAGGGCGACGGCTTATAGCAATCAGCCCCAGCATTTT. It is translated as CASMTRATAYSNQPQHF.

The chain has TRBV12-5 and TRBJ2-1; no clear D gene. Germline V lookup: CDR1 LGHNT, CDR2 FRNRAP. Trimming shortened V by 2 bases and J by 10 bases, and 12 bases separated the two germline ends. The CDR3 has 13 amino acids. CDR3 nucleotides: TGTGCTAGTGGTTTGTCGGGCTGGTTAGAGCAGTTCTTC. Translated: CASGLSGWLEQFF.

This clone was found a few times. V usage is TRBV29-1 and J usage is TRBJ2-7, with 7 nucleotides matching TRBD1. CDR3 length: 14 amino acids. The V gene's germline CDR1 is SQVTM and CDR2 ANQGSEA. V shed 6 bases, J shed 2 bases, and the junction held 10 bases outside the gene matches. The chain's CDR3 is CSVITQGNPYEQYF. CDR3 DNA sequence: TGCAGCGTAATAACACAGGGGAATCCCTACGAGCAGTACTTC.

The J gene is TRBJ2-7, the V gene TRBV4-1; TRBD2 aligns across 11 bases. There are 13 residues in the CDR3. The germline V gene has CDR1 MGHRA and CDR2 YSYEKL. Trimming removed 6 bases from V and 7 bases from J; junction bases left unmatched: 5. The CDR3 DNA reads as TGCGCCAGCAGTCCCCGGACTAGCGGGGAGCAGTACTTC. This gives the protein CASSPRTSGEQYF.

V gene TRBV27 combines with J gene TRBJ2-7; either TRBD1 or TRBD2 may fit D (5 bases each). The V gene lost 2 bases and the J gene lost 0 bases, with 23 bases spanning the gap. Germline CDR1 MNHEY, CDR2 SMNVEV (reference sequence). This CDR3 is built from 19 residues. CDR3 region: CASSLLGGYSETDSYEQYF. In DNA form, the CDR3 reads TGTGCCAGCAGTTTACTTGGGGGATACAGTGAGACGGACTCCTACGAGCAGTACTTC.